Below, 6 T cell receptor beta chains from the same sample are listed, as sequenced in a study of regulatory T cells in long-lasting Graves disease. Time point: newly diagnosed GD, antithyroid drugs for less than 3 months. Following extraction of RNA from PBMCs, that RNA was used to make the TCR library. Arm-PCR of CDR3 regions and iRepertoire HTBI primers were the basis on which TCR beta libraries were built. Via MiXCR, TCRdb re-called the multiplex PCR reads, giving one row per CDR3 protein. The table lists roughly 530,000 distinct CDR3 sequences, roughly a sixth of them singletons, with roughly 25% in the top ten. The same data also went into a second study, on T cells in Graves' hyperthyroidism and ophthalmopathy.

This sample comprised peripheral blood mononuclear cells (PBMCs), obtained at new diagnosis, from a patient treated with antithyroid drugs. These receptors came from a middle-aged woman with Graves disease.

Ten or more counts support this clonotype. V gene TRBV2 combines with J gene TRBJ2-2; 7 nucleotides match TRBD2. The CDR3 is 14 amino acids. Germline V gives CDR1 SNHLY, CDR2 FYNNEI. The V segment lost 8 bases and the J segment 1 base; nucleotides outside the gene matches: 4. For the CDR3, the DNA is TGTGCCAGCGTTAGCGGGCTGAACACCGGGGAGCTGTTTTTT. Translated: CASVSGLNTGELFF.

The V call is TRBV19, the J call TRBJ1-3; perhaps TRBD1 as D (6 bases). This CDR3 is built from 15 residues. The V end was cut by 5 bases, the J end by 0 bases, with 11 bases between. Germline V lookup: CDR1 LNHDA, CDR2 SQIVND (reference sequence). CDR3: CASSVQGFSGNTIYF. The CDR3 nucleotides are TGTGCCAGTAGTGTACAGGGTTTCTCTGGAAACACCATATATTTT.

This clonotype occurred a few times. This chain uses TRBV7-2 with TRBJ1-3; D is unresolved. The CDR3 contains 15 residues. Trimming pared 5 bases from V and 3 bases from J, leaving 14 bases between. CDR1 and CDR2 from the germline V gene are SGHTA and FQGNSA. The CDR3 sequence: CASSPTTSLGNTIYF. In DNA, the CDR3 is TGTGCCAGCAGCCCCACCACAAGTCTTGGAAACACCATATATTTT.

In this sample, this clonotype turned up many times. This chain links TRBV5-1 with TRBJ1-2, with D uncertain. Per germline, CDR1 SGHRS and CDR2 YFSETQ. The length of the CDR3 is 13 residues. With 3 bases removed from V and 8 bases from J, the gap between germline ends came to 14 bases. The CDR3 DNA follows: TGCGCCAGCAGCTACGACCCGGGCTTCGGCTACACCTTC. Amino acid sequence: CASSYDPGFGYTF.

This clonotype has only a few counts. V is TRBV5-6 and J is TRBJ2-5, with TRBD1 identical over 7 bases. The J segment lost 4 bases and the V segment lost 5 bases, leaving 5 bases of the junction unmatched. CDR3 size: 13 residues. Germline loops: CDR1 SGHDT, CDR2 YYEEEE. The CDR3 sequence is CASSKQGRETQYF. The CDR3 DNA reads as TGTGCCAGCAGTAAACAGGGGAGAGAGACCCAGTACTTC.

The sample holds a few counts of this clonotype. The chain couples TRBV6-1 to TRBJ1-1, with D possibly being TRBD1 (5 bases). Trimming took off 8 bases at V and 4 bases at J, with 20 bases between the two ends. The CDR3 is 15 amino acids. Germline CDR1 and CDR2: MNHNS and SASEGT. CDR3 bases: TGTGCCAGCCAACTTTTGAGGGGTGGAAGCACTGAAGCTTTCTTT. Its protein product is CASQLLRGGSTEAFF.